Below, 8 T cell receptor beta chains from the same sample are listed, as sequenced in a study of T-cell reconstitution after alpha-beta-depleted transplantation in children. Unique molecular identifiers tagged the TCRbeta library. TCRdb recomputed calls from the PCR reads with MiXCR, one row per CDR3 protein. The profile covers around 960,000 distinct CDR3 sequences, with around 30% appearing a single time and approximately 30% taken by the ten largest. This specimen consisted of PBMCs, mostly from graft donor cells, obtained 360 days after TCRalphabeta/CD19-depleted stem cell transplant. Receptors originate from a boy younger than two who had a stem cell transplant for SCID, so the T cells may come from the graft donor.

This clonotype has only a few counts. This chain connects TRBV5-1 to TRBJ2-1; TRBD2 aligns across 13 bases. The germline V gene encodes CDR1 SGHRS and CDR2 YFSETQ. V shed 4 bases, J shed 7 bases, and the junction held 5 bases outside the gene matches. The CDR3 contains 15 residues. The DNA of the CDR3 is TGCGCCAGCAGCGGCTGGACTAGCGGGGGTAATGAGCAGTTCTTC. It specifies CASSGWTSGGNEQFF.

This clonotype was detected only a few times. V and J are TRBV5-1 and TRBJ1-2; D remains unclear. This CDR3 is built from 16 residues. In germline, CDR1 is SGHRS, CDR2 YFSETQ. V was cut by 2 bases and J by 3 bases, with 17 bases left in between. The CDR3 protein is CASSFEGSGFHYGYTF. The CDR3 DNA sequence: TGCGCCAGCAGCTTCGAAGGATCCGGATTCCACTATGGCTACACCTTC. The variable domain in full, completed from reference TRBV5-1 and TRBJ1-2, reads KAGVTQTPRYLIKTRGQQVTLSCSPISGHRSVSWYQQTPGQGLQFLFEYFSETQRNKGNFPGRFSGRQFSNSRSEMNVSTLELGDSALYLCASSFEGSGFHYGYTFGSGTRLTVV.

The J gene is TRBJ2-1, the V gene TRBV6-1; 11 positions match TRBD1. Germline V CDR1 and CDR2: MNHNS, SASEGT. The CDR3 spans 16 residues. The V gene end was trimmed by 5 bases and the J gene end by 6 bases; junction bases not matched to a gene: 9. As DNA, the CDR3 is TGTGCCAGCAGTCGGTTCGGACAGGGGGCCCGCAATGAGCAGTTCTTC. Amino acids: CASSRFGQGARNEQFF.

CDR3 nucleotide sequence: TGCGCCAGCAGCCAAGTAGGCCCATGGGGGCCACAAGAGACCCAGTACTTC. It specifies CASSQVGPWGPQETQYF. The chain links TRBV4-1 to TRBJ2-5, with D tentatively TRBD1 (6 bases). Looked up from germline, CDR1 is MGHRA and CDR2 is YSYEKL. Deletions cut 1 base from V and 2 bases from J, with 17 bases between. This CDR3 comprises 17 residues.

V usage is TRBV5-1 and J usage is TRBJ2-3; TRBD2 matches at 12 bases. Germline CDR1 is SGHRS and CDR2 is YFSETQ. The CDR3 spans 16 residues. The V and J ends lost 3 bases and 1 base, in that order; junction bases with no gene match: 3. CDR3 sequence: CASSSLAGGRTDTQYF. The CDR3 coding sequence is TGCGCCAGCAGCTCACTAGCGGGGGGTCGCACAGATACGCAGTATTTT.

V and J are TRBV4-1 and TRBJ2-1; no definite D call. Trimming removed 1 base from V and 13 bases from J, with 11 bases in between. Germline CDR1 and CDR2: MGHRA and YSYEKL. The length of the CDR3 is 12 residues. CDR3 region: CASSQVGRLQFF. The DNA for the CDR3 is TGCGCCAGCAGCCAAGTCGGCAGGCTTCAGTTCTTC.

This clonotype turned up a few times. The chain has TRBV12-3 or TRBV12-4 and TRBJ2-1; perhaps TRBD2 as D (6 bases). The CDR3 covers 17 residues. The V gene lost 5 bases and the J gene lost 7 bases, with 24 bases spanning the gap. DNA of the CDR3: TGTGCCAGCAGTCCTAAAGGCAGATGGGACTCCAGGAATGAGCAGTTCTTC. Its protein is CASSPKGRWDSRNEQFF.

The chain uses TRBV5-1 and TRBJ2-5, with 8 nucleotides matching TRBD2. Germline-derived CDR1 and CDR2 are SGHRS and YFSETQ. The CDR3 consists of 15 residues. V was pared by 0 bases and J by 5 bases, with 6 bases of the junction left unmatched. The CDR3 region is CASSLGSGGGETQYF. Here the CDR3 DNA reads TGCGCCAGCAGCTTGGGCAGCGGGGGAGGGGAGACCCAGTACTTC.